Presented here are 31 T cell receptor beta chains from one specimen sequenced in a study of T-cell memory formation after mild COVID-19. One entry per CDR3 protein, called by TCRdb with MiXCR from the 5' RACE reads. Among fewer than 60,000 distinct CDR3 sequences, roughly 27% were seen once, and the ten largest hold around two fifths. Material for sequencing was PBMCs or a T cell subset sorted from them (not recorded which). These receptors all stem from a man aged 18 to 29 who had mild COVID-19 (a few samples of this study predate the infection). Cell type and time point are not known.

The chain couples TRBV6-5 to TRBJ2-3; D unresolved. The CDR3 spans 17 residues. Trimming stripped 5 bases from V and 1 base from J, with 19 bases between. In germline, CDR1 is MNHEY, CDR2 SVGAGI. In nucleotides, the CDR3 is TGTGCCAGCAGTGATACCTCCCGGGCCCTAGGCACAGATACGCAGTATTTT. This translates into CASSDTSRALGTDTQYF.

This clonotype was recorded a few times. The V gene is TRBV12-3 or TRBV12-4, the J gene TRBJ2-5, with 10 positions matching TRBD2. V gave up 8 bases and J gave up 1 base; unmatched junction bases: 7. The CDR3 sequence is 15 residues long. CDR3 amino acids: CASGRLAGAQETQYF. In DNA form, the CDR3 reads TGTGCCAGCGGGCGGCTAGCGGGGGCCCAAGAGACCCAGTACTTC.

DNA of the CDR3: TGTGCCAGCAGTGAATCCGCGGGGGGGTCCTACAATGAGCAGTTCTTC. Its protein is CASSESAGGSYNEQFF. The chain couples TRBV6-1 to TRBJ2-1, with 9 bases matching TRBD2. Germline V gives CDR1 MNHNS, CDR2 SASEGT. The CDR3 covers 16 residues. With V trimmed by 2 bases and J by 1 base, 3 bases remained unmatched.

V usage is TRBV5-6 and J usage is TRBJ1-2; D ambiguous. V was cut by 3 bases and J by 8 bases, with 8 bases left in between. Germline CDR1 SGHDT, CDR2 YYEEEE. CDR3 length equals 11 residues. The CDR3 protein is CASSWGDGYTF. The CDR3, as DNA: TGTGCCAGCAGCTGGGGTGACGGCTACACCTTC.

The chain employs TRBV7-3 and TRBJ2-5, with 7 bases that match TRBD2. With V trimmed by 5 bases and J by 4 bases, 10 bases remained unmatched. CDR3 length: 15 residues. CDR1 and CDR2 (germline): SGHTA, FQGTGA. The CDR3 here is CASSTSGGGGETQYF. The CDR3 bases are TGTGCCAGCAGCACCTCGGGTGGGGGGGGAGAGACCCAGTACTTC. Full variable domain (rest looked up from reference TRBV7-3 and TRBJ2-5): GAGVSQTPSNKVTEKGKYVELRCDPISGHTALYWYRQSLGQGPEFLIYFQGTGAADDSGLPNDRFFAVRPEGSVSTLKIQRTERGDSAVYLCASSTSGGGGETQYFGPGTRLLVL.

This clonotype was recorded a few times. This rearrangement joins TRBV19 to TRBJ2-7; TRBD2 is a possible D gene (6 bases). Germline CDR1 LNHDA, CDR2 SQIVND (reference sequence). This CDR3 is built from 14 residues. The germline V and J ends were trimmed by 7 bases and 1 base, with 14 bases remaining between them. The CDR3 region is CASTRDFSSYEQYF. The CDR3 DNA follows: TGTGCCAGTACTCGGGACTTTTCTTCCTACGAGCAGTACTTC.

The J gene is TRBJ2-7, the V gene TRBV4-1; no definite D call. The CDR3 length is 13 residues. The germline gives CDR1 MGHRA, CDR2 YSYEKL. V was shortened by 1 base and J by 1 base, with 5 bases between the two germline ends. In DNA, the CDR3 is TGCGCCAGCAGCCAAGCCGAGTCCTACGAGCAGTACGTC. This encodes CASSQAESYEQYV.

This chain uses TRBV3-1 with TRBJ2-2; D is uncertain. The CDR3 totals 13 residues. The germline V gene encodes CDR1 LGHDT and CDR2 YNNKEL (reference sequence). V lost 4 bases to trimming and J lost 7 bases, with 10 bases between them. Written as DNA, the CDR3 is TGTGCCAGCAGCCCGCAAATCCTCGGGGAGCTGTTTTTT. Amino acid sequence: CASSPQILGELFF. The full variable domain, rest sourced from reference TRBV3-1 and TRBJ2-2, is DTAVSQTPKYLVTQMGNDKSIKCEQNLGHDTMYWYKQDSKKFLKIMFSYNNKELIINETVPNRFSPKSPDKAHLNLHINSLELGDSAVYFCASSPQILGELFFGEGSRLTVL.

This clonotype was seen a few times. V and J are TRBV24-1 and TRBJ2-1; D not resolved. With 4 bases removed from V and 0 bases from J, the gap between germline ends came to 12 bases. Germline-derived CDR1 and CDR2 are KGHDR and SFDVKD. The CDR3 sequence is 16 residues long. The CDR3 coding sequence is TGTGCCACCAGTGACCCGGCCAGGAGCTCCTACAATGAGCAGTTCTTC. Encoded protein: CATSDPARSSYNEQFF.

In this sample, this clonotype turned up once. The chain couples TRBV5-1 to TRBJ2-1, with TRBD1 matching over 7 bases. CDR3 length: 14 residues. The germline V gene encodes CDR1 SGHRS and CDR2 YFSETQ. J was trimmed by 6 bases and V by 4 bases; bases with no gene match: 7. CDR3 in amino acids: CASSLLTGSNEQFF. The DNA for the CDR3 is TGCGCCAGCAGCCTACTGACAGGGAGCAATGAGCAGTTCTTC. Complete variable domain (other parts from reference TRBV5-1 and TRBJ2-1): KAGVTQTPRYLIKTRGQQVTLSCSPISGHRSVSWYQQTPGQGLQFLFEYFSETQRNKGNFPGRFSGRQFSNSRSEMNVSTLELGDSALYLCASSLLTGSNEQFFGPGTRLTVL.

The sample holds a few counts of this clonotype. The V and J genes are TRBV6-5 and TRBJ2-7, with a tentative D call TRBD1 (6 bases). V lost 6 bases to trimming and J lost 4 bases, with 13 bases between them. There are 13 residues in the CDR3. Per germline, CDR1 MNHEY and CDR2 SVGAGI. The CDR3 reads CASRGLDSYEQYV. DNA for the CDR3: TGTGCCAGCAGGGGATTGGACAGTTACGAGCAGTACGTC.

This chain joins TRBV25-1 and TRBJ2-6; TRBD1 is a possible D gene (5 bases). Between the trimmed V and J ends, which lost 6 bases and 2 bases, there was a span of 5 bases. The CDR3 sequence is 13 residues long. Germline V gives CDR1 MGHDK, CDR2 SYGVNS. CDR3 coding DNA: TGTGCCAGCAGAGGGGCTGGGGCCAACGTCCTGACTTTC. Amino acid sequence: CASRGAGANVLTF.

This clonotype was observed a few times. The rearrangement uses TRBV29-1 and TRBJ1-2, with a weak D call TRBD1 (6 bases). Germline V lookup: CDR1 SQVTM, CDR2 ANQGSEA. V was shortened by 4 bases and J by 4 bases, with 13 bases between the two germline ends. The CDR3 has 13 amino acids. The CDR3 region has the DNA TGCAGCGTTGGGACAGTAGGGGTCTATGGCTACACCTTC. Its translation is CSVGTVGVYGYTF.

This clonotype appeared a few times. The genes are TRBV7-6 and TRBJ2-5; D assignment may be TRBD1 or TRBD2 (5 bases each). This CDR3 has 14 amino acids. The germline V gene encodes CDR1 SGHVS and CDR2 FNYEAQ. The V gene lost 5 bases and the J gene lost 5 bases, with 15 bases spanning the gap. CDR3 protein: CASSGDGRGETQYF. The DNA for the CDR3 is TGTGCCAGCAGCGGGGACGGAAGGGGCGAGACCCAGTACTTC.

This clonotype has just a few counts. The J gene is TRBJ2-3, the V gene TRBV12-3 or TRBV12-4; 12 bases map to TRBD2. The CDR3 loop spans 15 amino acids. J gave up 3 bases and V 5 bases, and 3 bases lay outside the gene matches. The CDR3 sequence is CASSPTSGGTDTQYF. The DNA for the CDR3 is TGTGCCAGCAGTCCGACTAGCGGGGGTACAGATACGCAGTATTTT.

This clonotype was seen at least ten times. The genes are TRBV4-3 and TRBJ2-6; tentatively, D is TRBD1 (6 bases). The ends were cut back, 3 bases at V and 0 bases at J, with 9 bases in the middle. The germline V gene encodes CDR1 LGHNA and CDR2 YSLEER. This CDR3 is 16 amino acids long. Written as DNA, the CDR3 is TGCGCCAGCAGCCAGGACAGTCCCTCTGGGGCCAACGTCCTGACTTTC. Its protein product is CASSQDSPSGANVLTF.

CDR3 protein: CASSLGQGSGEKLFF. CDR3 bases: TGTGCCAGCAGCTTAGGGCAGGGGAGCGGTGAAAAACTGTTTTTT. The J gene is TRBJ1-4, the V gene TRBV7-2, with a tentative D call TRBD1 (6 bases). V gave up 1 base and J gave up 7 bases, with 13 bases separating them. There are 15 residues in the CDR3. Germline CDR1 is SGHTA and CDR2 is FQGNSA. The whole variable domain, filled in from reference TRBV7-2 and TRBJ1-4, reads GAGVSQSPSNKVTEKGKDVELRCDPISGHTALYWYRQSLGQGLEFLIYFQGNSAPDKSGLPSDRFSAERTGGSVSTLTIQRTQQEDSAVYLCASSLGQGSGEKLFFGSGTQLSVL.

The chain couples TRBV12-3 or TRBV12-4 to TRBJ2-5; 7 positions agree with TRBD1. The CDR3 is made up of 15 amino acids. V trimming: 6 bases; J trimming: 2 bases; junction bases outside the gene matches: 9. The CDR3 spells CASSSYGTVQETQYF. CDR3 nucleotides: TGTGCCAGCAGCTCCTATGGGACAGTTCAAGAGACCCAGTACTTC.

This clonotype was seen repeatedly, ten times or more. The gene calls are TRBV6-5 and TRBJ2-1; 13 bases match TRBD2. The CDR3 has 18 amino acids. The germline CDR1 and CDR2 sequences are MNHEY and SVGAGI. After removal of 6 bases from V and 6 bases from J, the junction contained 14 bases not matched to a gene. CDR3 coding DNA: TGTGCCAGCAGCCTAACCGGGACTAGCGGGATATCGGGCAATGAGCAGTTCTTC. As protein: CASSLTGTSGISGNEQFF.

This clonotype was observed a few times. The chain combines TRBV5-1 with TRBJ1-1, with a weak D call TRBD1 (5 bases). Germline CDR1 SGHRS, CDR2 YFSETQ. The CDR3 extends over 15 amino acids. V was pared by 0 bases and J by 1 base, with 10 bases between. In DNA form, the CDR3 reads TGCGCCAGCAGCTTGGGGAGGGGCCAGAACACTGAAGCTTTCTTT. It yields the protein CASSLGRGQNTEAFF.

The V gene is TRBV29-1, the J gene TRBJ2-3, with D uncertain. Germline CDR1 is SQVTM and CDR2 is ANQGSEA. V lost 6 bases, J lost 2 bases, and 12 bases lay in between. The CDR3 is 13 residues long. The CDR3 bases are TGCAGCGTGGCCCCCCAGAACACAGATACGCAGTATTTT. It is translated as CSVAPQNTDTQYF.

The rearrangement joins TRBV6-1 to TRBJ2-7; no definite D call. The CDR3 totals 11 residues. Germline CDR1 is MNHNS and CDR2 is SASEGT. Trimming pared 5 bases from V and 0 bases from J, leaving 2 bases between. This chain's CDR3 is CASSFSYEQYV. CDR3 DNA sequence: TGTGCCAGCAGTTTCTCCTACGAGCAGTACGTC.

V usage is TRBV7-2 and J usage is TRBJ2-7; 7 nucleotides agree with TRBD1. The CDR3 totals 12 residues. The germline gives CDR1 SGHTA, CDR2 FQGNSA. J lost 6 bases, V lost 4 bases, and 3 bases had no gene match. The CDR3 sequence: CASSSYRGEQYV. CDR3 coding DNA: TGTGCCAGCAGCTCCTACAGGGGCGAGCAGTACGTC.

This rearrangement joins TRBV9 to TRBJ2-7; 7 positions match TRBD2. Trimming removed 0 bases from V and 4 bases from J; junction bases left unmatched: 4. The CDR3 length is 14 residues. Germline CDR1 and CDR2: SGDLS and YYNGEE. CDR3 nucleotide sequence: TGTGCCAGCAGCGTAGCAGGCGGGGGATACGAGCAGTACTTC. The encoded protein is CASSVAGGGYEQYF.

The chain joins TRBV28 to TRBJ1-2; 7 bases map to TRBD1. Germline assignment: CDR1 MDHEN and CDR2 SYDVKM. V dropped 5 bases and J dropped 4; count of bases not matched to a gene: 10. There are 15 residues in the CDR3. CDR3 bases: TGTGCCAGCAGTCCCGGGACAGCTTTTTCCTATGGCTACACCTTC. Its translation is CASSPGTAFSYGYTF.

This clonotype appeared a few times. The rearrangement links TRBV4-2 to TRBJ2-1; tentatively, D is TRBD2 (5 bases). Deletions cut 0 bases from V and 7 bases from J, with 7 bases between. This CDR3 is 13 amino acids long. Per germline, CDR1 LGHNA and CDR2 YNFKEQ. The CDR3 region has the DNA TGTGCCAGCAGCCAAGAAGGCGGGAATGAGCAGTTCTTC. Translated, it gives CASSQEGGNEQFF.

This chain uses TRBV20-1 with TRBJ1-6, with unresolved D. With 0 bases removed from V and 9 bases from J, the gap between germline ends came to 15 bases. Germline CDR1 and CDR2: DFQATT and SNEGSKA (reference sequence). The CDR3 has 15 amino acids. The CDR3: CSARDSIGRSSPLHF. The CDR3 bases are TGCAGTGCTAGAGACAGCATCGGGCGTAGTTCACCCCTCCACTTT.

The V call is TRBV7-2, the J call TRBJ2-3, with D unclear. The CDR3 totals 13 residues. Trimming removed 5 bases at V and 4 bases at J, with 10 bases between. CDR1 and CDR2 from the germline V gene are SGHTA and FQGNSA. CDR3 in DNA: TGTGCCAGCAGCCTGGACCCGTCAGATACGCAGTATTTT. Residues: CASSLDPSDTQYF.

The rearrangement links TRBV12-3 or TRBV12-4 to TRBJ1-1; 7 bases are shared with TRBD1. The junction had 11 bases not matched to a gene; V was cut back by 4 bases and J by 3 bases. The CDR3 runs 16 residues. Here the CDR3 reads CASSSTFDTGDTEAFF. The DNA for the CDR3 is TGTGCCAGCAGTTCAACATTCGACACAGGGGACACTGAAGCTTTCTTT.

V is TRBV29-1 and J is TRBJ2-4; maybe TRBD2 (5 bases). Per the germline V gene, CDR1 is SQVTM and CDR2 is ANQGSEA. The CDR3 loop spans 11 amino acids. V was pared by 7 bases and J by 6 bases, with 10 bases between. DNA for the CDR3: TGCAGCGGCAGTGCGGGAAACATTCAGTACTTC. Its translation: CSGSAGNIQYF.

The chain combines TRBV27 with TRBJ2-3, with D perhaps assigned TRBD1 or TRBD2 (5 bases each). Trimming left V 5 bases short and J 2 bases short, with 17 bases between. This CDR3 spans 16 amino acids. CDR1 and CDR2 (germline): MNHEY, SMNVEV (reference sequence). CDR3 amino acids: CASSLDGTAPTDTQYF. Written as DNA, the CDR3 is TGTGCCAGCAGTCTGGACGGGACGGCCCCCACAGATACGCAGTATTTT.